A single sample is the source of the 5 T cell receptor beta chains below, sequenced in a study of vaccination and CD4 T cells after COVID-19. An Oncomine TCR Beta short-read assay was used to sequence the DNA from cultured CD4+ T cells. TCRdb reprocessed the PCR reads via MiXCR and lists one record per CDR3 protein. The sample contains roughly 20,000 distinct CDR3 sequences, around 48% of which appear only once. Treatment in this sample: roughly 10-day PBMC culture with coronavirus spike peptide pools or control peptides (ViraFEST assay). No antigen has been identified for these receptors. This specimen was CD4+ T cells from blood, cultured in vitro, taken before SARS-CoV-2 vaccination. These receptors all stem from a human donor who had recovered from COVID-19.

J is TRBJ1-2 and V is TRBV24-1, with TRBD1 identical over 7 bases. The CDR3 runs to 12 residues. With 5 bases clipped from V and 8 bases from J, the junction kept 4 bases outside the gene matches. Germline lookup yields CDR1 KGHDR and CDR2 SFDVKD. CDR3 DNA sequence: TGTGCCACCAGTGGACAGGGTGGCGGCTACACCTTC. Translated: CATSGQGGGYTF.

The chain carries TRBV7-6 and TRBJ1-1; 7 nucleotides agree with TRBD1. The trim removed 5 bases at V and 5 bases at J, leaving 20 bases unmatched. Germline CDR1 reads SGHVS; CDR2 reads FNYEAQ. This CDR3 comprises 18 residues. The CDR3 sequence: CASSPRNPGAGQRTEAFF. CDR3 DNA: TGTGCCAGCAGCCCGAGAAATCCCGGGGCGGGACAGCGGACTGAAGCTTTCTTT.

This chain links TRBV7-9 with TRBJ1-2; unclear D gene. CDR3 length: 14 amino acids. Germline assignment: CDR1 SEHNR and CDR2 FQNEAQ (reference sequence). Between the trimmed V and J ends, which lost 2 bases and 8 bases, there was a span of 15 bases. The CDR3 is CASSLLWDLEGYTF. The DNA of the CDR3 is TGTGCCAGCAGCTTATTATGGGATCTGGAGGGCTACACCTTC.

DNA for the CDR3: TGTGCCAGCAGCTTAGGGCTCCGGGGGGTCGGGATCTATGGCTACACCTTC. This gives the protein CASSLGLRGVGIYGYTF. The gene calls are TRBV7-2 and TRBJ1-2; a weak D match, TRBD1 (5 bases). CDR3 size: 17 residues. Germline assignment: CDR1 SGHTA and CDR2 FQGNSA. With 1 base removed from V and 4 bases from J, the gap between germline ends came to 19 bases.

The rearrangement uses TRBV30 and TRBJ1-6, with TRBD1 identical over 8 bases. Germline lookup yields CDR1 GTSNPN and CDR2 SVGIG (reference sequence). The CDR3 has 14 residues. With 3 bases clipped from V and 13 bases from J, the junction kept 11 bases outside the gene matches. The CDR3 bases are TGTGCCTGGAGCCGAGGGACAGGCCTGGTTCCCCTCCACTTT. Translated: CAWSRGTGLVPLHF.